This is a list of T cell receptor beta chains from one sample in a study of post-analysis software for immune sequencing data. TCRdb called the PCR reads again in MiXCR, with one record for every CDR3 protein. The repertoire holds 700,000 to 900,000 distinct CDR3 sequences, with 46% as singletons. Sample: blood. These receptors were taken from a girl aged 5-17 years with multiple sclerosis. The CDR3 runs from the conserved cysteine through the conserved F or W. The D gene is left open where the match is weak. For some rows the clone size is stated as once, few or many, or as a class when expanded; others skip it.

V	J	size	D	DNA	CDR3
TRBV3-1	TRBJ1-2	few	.	TGTGCCAGCAGCGATAGTTTCGACTCGAATGGCTACACCTTC	CASSDSFDSNGYTF
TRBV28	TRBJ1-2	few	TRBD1	TGTGCCAGCAGTTCGACGCAGGGGGCAAGATATGGCTACACCTTC	CASSSTQGARYGYTF
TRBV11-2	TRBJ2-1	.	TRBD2	TGTGCCAGCAGCTGGGGGGGACTGCGTCTTTACAATGAGCAGTTCTTC	CASSWGGLRLYNEQFF
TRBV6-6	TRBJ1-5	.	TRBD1	TGTGCCAGCAGCCTGACCGGGGACAGAAATCAGCCCCAGCATTTT	CASSLTGDRNQPQHF
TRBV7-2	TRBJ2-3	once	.	TGTGCCAGCAGCTTAAACGTGGGGAGCACAGATACGCAGTATTTT	CASSLNVGSTDTQYF
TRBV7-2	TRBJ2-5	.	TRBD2	TGTGCCAGCAGCTACGCCGGGACTAGCGGCCAAGAGACCCAGTACTTC	CASSYAGTSGQETQYF
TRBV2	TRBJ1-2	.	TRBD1	TGTGCCAGCAAAGAGGACAGGGCCTATGACTACACCTTC	CASKEDRAYDYTF
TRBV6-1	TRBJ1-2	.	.	TGTGCCAGCACTCCATCTGGGGGGCGATTGGGGGACTACTATGGCTACACCTTC	CASTPSGGRLGDYYGYTF
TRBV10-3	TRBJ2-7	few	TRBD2	TGTGCCATCTCGCGGGAGACTACCTACGAGCAGTACTTC	CAISRETTYEQYF
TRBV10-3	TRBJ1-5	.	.	TGTGCCATCAGGGAGGGGCCAAATCAGCCCCAGCATTTT	CAIREGPNQPQHF
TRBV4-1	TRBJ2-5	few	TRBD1	TGCGCCAGCAGCCAAGTGCAGGACGGGACAGGGACCCAAGAGACCCAGTACTTC	CASSQVQDGTGTQETQYF
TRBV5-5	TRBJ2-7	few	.	TGTGCCAGCAGCAGGGACGGGGACTCCTACGAGCAGTACTTC	CASSRDGDSYEQYF
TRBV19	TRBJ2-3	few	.	TGTGCCAGTGGCCGGGCCTCAGGGCGCACAGATACGCAGTATTTT	CASGRASGRTDTQYF
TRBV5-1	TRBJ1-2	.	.	TGCGCCAGCAGCTTGGAGTCGTATGGCTACACCTTC	CASSLESYGYTF
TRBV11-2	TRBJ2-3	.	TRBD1	TGTGCCAGCAGCCCACGGGACAGGGAAAGTGATACGCAGTATTTT	CASSPRDRESDTQYF
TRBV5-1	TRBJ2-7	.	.	TGCGCCAGCAGCTTGGGCCATGAAGGGAGAGCCTACGAGCAGTACTTC	CASSLGHEGRAYEQYF
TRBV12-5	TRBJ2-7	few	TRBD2	TGTGCTAGTGGGTTCGGGGGGTACGAGCAGTACTTC	CASGFGGYEQYF
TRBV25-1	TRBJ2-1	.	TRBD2	TGTGCCAGCAGTGAAATCGGGGCGGGAGGAGAGACCCAGTTCTTC	CASSEIGAGGETQFF
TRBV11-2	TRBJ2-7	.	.	TGTGCCAGCAGCTTAATGGACAGTTTTTACGAGCAGTACTTC	CASSLMDSFYEQYF
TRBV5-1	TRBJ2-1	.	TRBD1	TGCGCCAGCAGCTTGGTGGGACAGGGGTTCAATGAGCAGTTCTTC	CASSLVGQGFNEQFF
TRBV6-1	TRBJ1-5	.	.	TGTGCCAGCAGTGAATATGCCGACAGGTCTAGCAATCAGCCCCAGCATTTT	CASSEYADRSSNQPQHF
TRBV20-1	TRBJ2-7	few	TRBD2	TGCAGTGCCCGCTTGGGGTCGGGAGGACTATACGAGCAGTACTTC	CSARLGSGGLYEQYF
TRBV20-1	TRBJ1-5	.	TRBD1	TGCAGTGCTAGAGATATAATCCAGGGGGCGGCTTCGGATCAGCCCCAGCATTTT	CSARDIIQGAASDQPQHF
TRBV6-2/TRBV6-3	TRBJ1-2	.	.	TGTGCCAGCAGTGAAACAGGGAGAGGAGGCTACACCTTC	CASSETGRGGYTF
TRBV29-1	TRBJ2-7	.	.	TGCAGCGTGGGGTTTGGGGGCGAGCAGTACTTC	CSVGFGGEQYF
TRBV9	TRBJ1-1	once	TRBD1	TGTGCCAGCAGCGTAGAGACAGGGACCACTGAAGCTTTCTTT	CASSVETGTTEAFF
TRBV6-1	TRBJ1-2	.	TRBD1	TGTGCCAGCAGTGTCGGACAGGTCCTTGAGGTCTATGGCTACACCTTC	CASSVGQVLEVYGYTF
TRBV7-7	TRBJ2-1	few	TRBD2	TGTGCTAGCAGCCTCGAGGGGCGGGGGAATGAGCAGTTCTTC	CASSLEGRGNEQFF